A selection of T cell receptor beta chains follows, all from one sample in a study of OX40 agonist ivuxolimab in advanced cancers. Clones were sequenced by immunoSEQ multiplex PCR, and TCRdb holds only the in-frame ones, with some missing. The sample has approximately 80,000 clones; approximately 91% are singletons. This sample comprised CD4+ or CD8+ T cells sorted from blood, obtained in a trial of the OX40 agonist ivuxolimab. These receptors were obtained from an adult with an advanced solid tumor such as melanoma, head and neck, liver or kidney cancer. Both conserved end residues are part of each CDR3. D genes are given only for firm matches. Size is stated for part of the rows, as once, few or many counts, or as a class when the clone is expanded.

clone size: NA
D gene: NA
J gene: TRBJ1-4
V gene: TRBV5-6
CDR3 length: 17
CDR3 protein: CASSLGPGFYANEKLFF
CDR3 DNA: TGTGCCAGCAGCTTGGGGCCGGGGTTTTACGCTAATGAAAAACTGTTTTTT

clone size: NA
D gene: NA
J gene: TRBJ2-7
V gene: TRBV28
CDR3 length: 14
CDR3 protein: CASHSPGRAYEQYF
CDR3 DNA: TGTGCCAGCCACTCACCAGGTCGCGCCTACGAGCAGTACTTC

clone size: NA
D gene: NA
J gene: TRBJ2-5
V gene: TRBV27
CDR3 length: 18
CDR3 protein: CASSLTPAGSPGQETQYF
CDR3 DNA: TGTGCCAGCAGTCTAACCCCGGCCGGTAGTCCGGGGCAAGAGACCCAGTACTTC

clone size: NA
D gene: NA
J gene: TRBJ2-1
V gene: TRBV6-5
CDR3 length: 13
CDR3 protein: CASHRPNYNEQFF
CDR3 DNA: TGTGCCAGCCACCGTCCAAACTACAATGAGCAGTTCTTC

clone size: once
D gene: TRBD1
J gene: TRBJ2-7
V gene: TRBV2
CDR3 length: 15
CDR3 protein: CASEKVGQGGGEQYF
CDR3 DNA: TGTGCCAGCGAGAAAGTGGGACAGGGGGGAGGCGAGCAGTACTTC

clone size: NA
D gene: TRBD1
J gene: TRBJ2-5
V gene: TRBV25-1
CDR3 length: 16
CDR3 protein: CASSHRQGWFAETQYF
CDR3 DNA: TGTGCCAGCAGTCATCGACAGGGTTGGTTCGCAGAGACCCAGTACTTC

clone size: NA
D gene: TRBD1
J gene: TRBJ1-5
V gene: TRBV6-5
CDR3 length: 15
CDR3 protein: CASSSDRGRGQPQHF
CDR3 DNA: TGTGCCAGCAGCTCCGACAGGGGCCGGGGTCAGCCCCAGCATTTT

clone size: NA
D gene: NA
J gene: TRBJ2-3
V gene: TRBV7-2
CDR3 length: 15
CDR3 protein: CASSLAGSSTDTQYF
CDR3 DNA: TGTGCCAGCAGCTTAGCTGGGTCTAGCACAGATACGCAGTATTTT

clone size: NA
D gene: NA
J gene: TRBJ1-5
V gene: TRBV30
CDR3 length: 15
CDR3 protein: CAWSVLQGSNQPQHF
CDR3 DNA: TGTGCCTGGAGTGTACTACAGGGCAGCAATCAGCCCCAGCATTTT

clone size: NA
D gene: TRBD1
J gene: TRBJ2-7
V gene: TRBV7-9
CDR3 length: 15
CDR3 protein: CASSDGTGFLNEQYF
CDR3 DNA: TGTGCCAGCAGCGATGGGACAGGGTTCTTGAACGAGCAGTACTTC

clone size: once
D gene: NA
J gene: TRBJ1-1
V gene: TRBV6-1
CDR3 length: 15
CDR3 protein: CASSESWGQFGRAFF
CDR3 DNA: TGTGCCAGCAGTGAATCCTGGGGGCAGTTCGGTAGGGCTTTCTTT

clone size: NA
D gene: NA
J gene: TRBJ1-2
V gene: TRBV19
CDR3 length: 14
CDR3 protein: CASSAGGLSYGYTF
CDR3 DNA: TGTGCCAGTAGTGCAGGAGGACTAAGCTATGGCTACACCTTC

clone size: NA
D gene: TRBD2
J gene: TRBJ2-1
V gene: TRBV11-3
CDR3 length: 18
CDR3 protein: CASSGGTNMASSYNEQFF
CDR3 DNA: TGTGCCAGCAGTGGAGGGACTAATATGGCTAGCTCCTACAATGAGCAGTTCTTC

clone size: NA
D gene: NA
J gene: TRBJ2-1
V gene: TRBV2
CDR3 length: 13
CDR3 protein: CASSVFKDNEQFF
CDR3 DNA: TGTGCCAGCAGTGTTTTTAAGGACAATGAGCAGTTCTTC

clone size: NA
D gene: NA
J gene: TRBJ2-7
V gene: TRBV2
CDR3 length: 16
CDR3 protein: CASSDVTPTSAYEQYF
CDR3 DNA: TGTGCCAGCAGTGATGTGACTCCCACAAGTGCCTACGAGCAGTACTTC

clone size: NA
D gene: NA
J gene: TRBJ2-7
V gene: TRBV30
CDR3 length: 12
CDR3 protein: CAWTQNSYEQYF
CDR3 DNA: TGTGCCTGGACACAGAACTCCTACGAGCAGTACTTC